This T cell receptor beta chain stems from a study of T cell responses to AZD1222 COVID-19 vaccine. Looking at the study overall: Pooling of second doses given at about 4 or about 12 weeks was done.

General observations from the study: The breadth and depth of Spike-specific TCRs increased once two AZD1222 doses had been given. Every sample of the repertoires postdated the peak T cell response.

Remarks on this clone: The antigen remains unidentified.

Sequencing used immunoSEQ multiplex PCR; TCRdb keeps in-frame clones, though not all of them. This sample has roughly 200,000 clones, with around 88% found just once. Per germline, CDR1 MDHEN and CDR2 SYDVKM. CDR3 length: 15 residues. V dropped 6 bases and J dropped 5 bases, with 17 bases sitting between them. The sample here was peripheral blood, taken on day 0 of AZD1222 vaccination. The sequence derives from an adult in good health. The chain carries TRBV28 and TRBJ2-1; D is possibly TRBD2 (6 bases). For the CDR3, the DNA is TGTGCCAGCAGCCAAGCGGGCCCTAGAAACAATGAGCAGTTCTTC. It is translated as CASSQAGPRNNEQFF.